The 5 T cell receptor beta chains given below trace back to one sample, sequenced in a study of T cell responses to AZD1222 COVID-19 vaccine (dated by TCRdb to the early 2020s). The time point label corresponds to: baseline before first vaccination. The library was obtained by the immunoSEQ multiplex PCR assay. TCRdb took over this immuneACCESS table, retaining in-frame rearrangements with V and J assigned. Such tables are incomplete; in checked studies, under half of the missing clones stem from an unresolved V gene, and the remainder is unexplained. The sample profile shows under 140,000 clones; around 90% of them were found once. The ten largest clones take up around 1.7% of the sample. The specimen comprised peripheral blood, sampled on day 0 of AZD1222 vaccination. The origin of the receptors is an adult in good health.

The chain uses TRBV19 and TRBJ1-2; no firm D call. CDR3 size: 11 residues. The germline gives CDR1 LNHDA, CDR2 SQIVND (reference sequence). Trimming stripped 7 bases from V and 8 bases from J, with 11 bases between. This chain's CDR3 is CASKAPAGYTF. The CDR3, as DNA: TGTGCCAGTAAAGCCCCTGCAGGCTACACCTTC.

The CDR3 DNA is TGCGCCAGCAGCCACTTGGGCGGGGGGGCCTTATCCGATACGCAGTATTTT. It codes for CASSHLGGGALSDTQYF. The V call is TRBV4-1, the J call TRBJ2-3; 9 bases line up with TRBD2. Per the germline V gene, CDR1 is MGHRA and CDR2 is YSYEKL. CDR3 length: 17 residues. The V gene end was trimmed by 3 bases and the J gene end by 6 bases; junction bases not matched to a gene: 13.

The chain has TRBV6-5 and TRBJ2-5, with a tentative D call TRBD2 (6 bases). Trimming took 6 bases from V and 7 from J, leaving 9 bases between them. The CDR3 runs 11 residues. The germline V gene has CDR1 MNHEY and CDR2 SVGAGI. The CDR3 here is CASRSGGTQYF. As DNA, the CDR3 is TGTGCCAGCAGGTCCGGGGGGACCCAGTACTTC.

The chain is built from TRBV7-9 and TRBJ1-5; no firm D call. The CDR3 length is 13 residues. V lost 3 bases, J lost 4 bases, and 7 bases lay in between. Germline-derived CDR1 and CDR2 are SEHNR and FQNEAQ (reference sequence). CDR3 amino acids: CASSFGLNQPQHF. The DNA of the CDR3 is TGTGCCAGCAGCTTCGGTCTTAATCAGCCCCAGCATTTT.

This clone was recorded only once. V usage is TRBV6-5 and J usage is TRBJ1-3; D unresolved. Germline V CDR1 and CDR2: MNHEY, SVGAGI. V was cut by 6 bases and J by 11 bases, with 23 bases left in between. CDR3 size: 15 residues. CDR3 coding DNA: TGTGCCAGCAGCCCGCATGACGACGGAGGGAGCTCCATATATTTT. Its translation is CASSPHDDGGSSIYF.